This T cell receptor (beta chain) was identified during a study of cytomegalovirus exposure and HLA in healthy donors. Whole-study context: Assignment to the Caucasian-associated ancestry cluster applied to more than 75% of the approximately 420 genotyped donors.

Points from the study as a whole: By a later analysis, the bulk of CMV-associated TCR beta chains appeared HLA-restricted. Fewer N-insertions than the approximately 680-donor mean were reportedly shown by an Asian-associated ancestry cluster in a later analysis. In a later analysis, TCR beta V- and J-gene trimming showed a link to a missense DCLRE1C variant.

PCR primers comprised 60 Vbeta and 13 Jbeta primers. Assay: immunoSEQ multiplex PCR; the TCRdb copy retains only in-frame clones and omits some. The sample includes about 150,000 clones, roughly three quarters of them seen just once. Details on this clone: Its antigen is currently unknown.

V was clipped by 5 bases and J by 5 bases, with 10 bases between them. This CDR3 region has 13 residues. From germline, CDR1 is MNHNY and CDR2 SVGAGI (reference sequence). The genes are TRBV6-6 and TRBJ1-5; weak D call: TRBD1 (6 bases). Specimen: PBMCs. The receptor comes from a man aged 30-40 years in good health and CMV-seronegative. The CDR3 region has the DNA TGTGCCAGCAGTCGGGACATATATCAGCCCCAGCATTTT. Amino acid sequence: CASSRDIYQPQHF.